These 8 T cell receptor beta chains originate from one sample sequenced in a study of quantifying T cell responses using KT2 cells. Looking at the study overall: RNA was reverse transcribed with TCR alpha and beta constant-region primers.

Each cDNA got a UMI-containing oligo ligated at its 3' end. An equimolar mix of RC1.1 and RC1.2 primed the beta chain across TRBC1 and TRBC2. TCRdb analysed the UMI-ligation and nested PCR reads with MiXCR anew, one entry per CDR3 protein. The sample has around 35,000 distinct CDR3 sequences, 10% seen once. Sequencing used PBMCs spiked with cells of the T cell clone KT2. The receptors here all came from a human donor.

This clonotype has a handful of counts. CDR3 sequence: CASSQDLADYEQYF. The DNA for the CDR3 is TGTGCCAGCAGCCAAGATCTCGCCGACTACGAGCAGTACTTC. This chain joins TRBV3-1 and TRBJ2-7; D not resolved. The CDR3 is 14 amino acids. V dropped 0 bases and J dropped 3 bases, with 9 bases sitting between them. Germline values: CDR1 LGHDT, CDR2 YNNKEL (reference sequence).

The sample holds a few counts of this clonotype. This chain uses TRBV18 with TRBJ1-1; D is uncertain. V was pared by 4 bases and J by 1 base, with 13 bases between. Germline CDR1 is KGHSH and CDR2 is LQKENI. The CDR3 spans 15 residues. The CDR3 here is CASSQSSPPNTEAFF. CDR3 bases: TGTGCCAGCTCACAATCATCCCCTCCGAACACTGAAGCTTTCTTT.

This clonotype came up many times. This chain uses TRBV12-3 or TRBV12-4 with TRBJ2-3, with unresolved D. V lost 2 bases and J 2 bases, leaving 2 bases between the germline ends. CDR3 size: 12 residues. The CDR3 nucleotides are TGTGCCAGCAGTTTAAACACAGATACGCAGTATTTT. Amino acids: CASSLNTDTQYF.

At least ten counts were recorded for this clonotype. The V gene is TRBV27, the J gene TRBJ1-1; 7 nucleotides line up with TRBD1. The CDR3 is made up of 13 amino acids. J gave up 6 bases and V 7 bases, and 8 bases lay outside the gene matches. CDR1 and CDR2 (germline): MNHEY, SMNVEV (reference sequence). The CDR3 is CASMQLTGAEAFF. For the CDR3, the DNA is TGTGCCAGCATGCAACTTACAGGGGCTGAAGCTTTCTTT.

This clonotype showed up many times. The V call is TRBV9, the J call TRBJ2-1; D is unresolved. V was trimmed by 0 bases and J by 10 bases, leaving 5 bases between them. The germline CDR1 and CDR2 sequences are SGDLS and YYNGEE. The CDR3 is made up of 11 amino acids. CDR3 loop: CASSVEGEQFF. DNA of the CDR3: TGTGCCAGCAGCGTAGAGGGAGAGCAGTTCTTC.

The rearrangement links TRBV6-2 or TRBV6-3 to TRBJ1-1; no firm D call. CDR3 length equals 11 residues. The ends were cut back, 8 bases at V and 4 bases at J, with 8 bases in the middle. Germline values: CDR1 MNHEY, CDR2 SVGEGT. The CDR3 region is CASGRATEAFF. The CDR3 coding sequence is TGTGCCAGCGGAAGGGCCACTGAAGCTTTCTTT.

DNA for the CDR3: TGTGCCATCAGTGAGTCGATCACGCCTCCGCAGGCAGATACGCAGTATTTT. This translates into CAISESITPPQADTQYF. V usage is TRBV10-3 and J usage is TRBJ2-3; D gene ambiguous. Germline V gives CDR1 ENHRY, CDR2 SYGVKD. The CDR3 spans 17 residues. The V gene lost 0 bases and the J gene lost 4 bases, with 17 bases spanning the gap.

This clonotype has only a few counts. The rearrangement joins TRBV6-2 or TRBV6-3 to TRBJ1-5; 7 nucleotides align to TRBD1. The ends lost 7 bases at V and 0 bases at J; junction bases unmatched: 6. The germline V gene has CDR1 MNHEY and CDR2 SVGEGT. This CDR3 region has 15 residues. The CDR3 bases are TGTGCCAGCACGGACAGGCTGAATAGCAATCAGCCCCAGCATTTT. Its protein product is CASTDRLNSNQPQHF.